A single sample is the source of the 17 T cell receptor beta chains below, sequenced in a study of post-analysis software for immune sequencing data (dated by TCRdb to the mid-2010s). The protocol used for the library was PCR. This sample was sequenced with an Illumina HiSeq 2500. To reduce PCR and sequencing biases, unique molecular identifiers were incorporated into the TCR beta cDNA libraries. TCRdb reanalyzed the raw reads on its own, using fastp at Q25 for trimming and MiXCR for clone calling, and kept in-frame beta chains. Every distinct CDR3 protein forms one entry, paired with its most common genes and DNA. For this sample there are under 200,000 distinct CDR3 sequences; roughly 40% appear just once. Over 25% of the sample goes to the ten largest clones. Reading the label with the study, this specimen's time point is: second blood draw from one MS patient after hematopoietic stem cell transplantation.

Sample: blood, taken after autologous hematopoietic stem cell transplantation. These receptors originate from a girl aged 10 to 17 with multiple sclerosis. Donor details come from another sample of the same person, matched by shared clones.

The chain joins TRBV27 to TRBJ2-3; 8 bases match TRBD1. V trimming: 5 bases; J trimming: 3 bases; junction bases outside the gene matches: 4. Germline CDR1 and CDR2: MNHEY and SMNVEV (reference sequence). The CDR3 runs to 14 residues. The CDR3 protein is CASSRTGRTDTQYF. CDR3 nucleotide sequence: TGTGCCAGCAGTAGGACAGGGCGGACAGATACGCAGTATTTT.

This clonotype appeared a few times. The V and J genes are TRBV6-6 and TRBJ1-5; D gene uncertain. Trimming took 1 base from V and 5 from J, leaving 3 bases between them. Germline loops: CDR1 MNHNY, CDR2 SVGAGI (reference sequence). There are 12 residues in the CDR3. The CDR3 DNA sequence: TGTGCCAGCAGTTACTTGGATCAGCCCCAGCATTTT. Translating it yields CASSYLDQPQHF.

The chain is built from TRBV3-1 and TRBJ2-7, with TRBD1 identical over 8 bases. In germline, CDR1 is LGHDT, CDR2 YNNKEL (reference sequence). This CDR3 is built from 15 residues. V lost 4 bases, J lost 6 bases, and 11 bases stayed unmatched. CDR3 residues: CASSPWTGYLREQYF. CDR3 bases: TGTGCCAGCAGCCCATGGACAGGGTACCTCCGCGAGCAGTACTTC.

Of note for this clonotype: A much more abundant neighbour one base away suggests this may be a read error. This rearrangement joins TRBV27 to TRBJ2-5, with D possibly TRBD1 on 6 matching bases. The V gene's germline CDR1 is MNHEY and CDR2 SMNVEV (reference sequence). V was clipped by 5 bases and J by 11 bases, with 18 bases between them. CDR3 length: 13 residues. The CDR3 region has the DNA TGTGCCAGCAGTACAGGGACCACTAATGAGCAGTACTTC. As protein: CASSTGTTNEQYF.

This clonotype appeared a few times. This chain connects TRBV20-1 to TRBJ2-7; possibly TRBD2 for D (5 bases). This CDR3 region has 14 residues. Germline V gene lookup returns CDR1 DFQATT and CDR2 SNEGSKA (reference sequence). V was shortened by 5 bases and J by 0 bases, with 14 bases between the two germline ends. This CDR3 reads CSARTRLVSYEQYF. CDR3 in DNA: TGCAGTGCTCGTACTAGATTGGTCTCCTACGAGCAGTACTTC.

The sample holds a few counts of this clonotype. The chain couples TRBV9 to TRBJ2-1, with D perhaps TRBD1 (7 bases). V lost 4 bases, J lost 5 bases, and 22 bases lay in between. Germline CDR1 reads SGDLS; CDR2 reads YYNGEE. The CDR3 totals 17 residues. CDR3 sequence reads: CASSPGGGSGGNNEQFF. CDR3 sequence (DNA): TGTGCCAGCAGCCCAGGAGGGGGCAGTGGGGGGAACAATGAGCAGTTCTTC.

This chain uses TRBV29-1 with TRBJ2-3; D gene uncertain. This CDR3 has 14 amino acids. CDR1 SQVTM and CDR2 ANQGSEA come from the germline V gene. V lost 4 bases and J 2 bases, leaving 13 bases between the germline ends. The CDR3 bases are TGCAGCGTTGCCTCCCTTTACCCCACAGATACGCAGTATTTT. It codes for CSVASLYPTDTQYF.

The chain recombines TRBV10-3 with TRBJ2-5; the D call may be TRBD1 or TRBD2 (7 bases each). This CDR3 has 16 residues. Per germline, CDR1 ENHRY and CDR2 SYGVKD. The V end was cut by 4 bases, the J end by 0 bases, with 15 bases between. The DNA of the CDR3 is TGTGCCATCAGTGGGGTCCCAGGGGGGGACCAAGAGACCCAGTACTTC. Translating gives CAISGVPGGDQETQYF.

This chain joins TRBV10-3 and TRBJ2-6; D may be TRBD2 (6 bases). V was trimmed by 10 bases and J by 0 bases, leaving 19 bases between them. The CDR3 covers 17 residues. Germline V gene sequence: CDR1 ENHRY, CDR2 SYGVKD. The CDR3 bases are TGTGCCACGACTGACTCCGGGACTCTCTCTGGGGCCAACGTCCTGACTTTC. Translation: CATTDSGTLSGANVLTF.

This clonotype was seen a handful of times. This chain links TRBV18 with TRBJ2-5; the match to TRBD2 covers 10 bases. Unmatched junction bases numbered 15, after V lost 6 bases and J lost 5 bases. The CDR3 runs to 17 residues. Looked up from germline, CDR1 is KGHSH and CDR2 is LQKENI. Written as DNA, the CDR3 is TGTGCCAGCTCTCACGGGGCTAGCGGGAGCCCGCGTGAGACCCAGTACTTC. Its protein product is CASSHGASGSPRETQYF.

This chain connects TRBV2 to TRBJ2-1; TRBD2 matches at 13 bases. Losses at the gene ends were 4 bases for V and 8 bases for J; bases not matched to a gene: 5. This CDR3 has 15 residues. The V gene's germline CDR1 is SNHLY and CDR2 FYNNEI. The CDR3 loop reads CASSGTSGRVYEQFF. CDR3 sequence (DNA): TGTGCCAGCAGTGGGACTAGCGGGAGAGTTTATGAGCAGTTCTTC.

The sample holds a few counts of this clonotype. The junction differs from germline at one of its ends, possibly a read error. The rearrangement joins TRBV19 to TRBJ2-7; possible D gene TRBD1, 6 bases. Germline V gene lookup returns CDR1 LNHDA and CDR2 SQIVND (reference sequence). The CDR3 contains 17 residues. Here the CDR3 reads CASSISPGTRGTYEQYF. CDR3 DNA sequence: TGTGCCAGCAGTATAAGTCCCGGGACAAGGGGGACCTACGAGCAGTACTTC.

There are a few counts of this clonotype. The chain couples TRBV6-6 to TRBJ2-1; D unresolved. V lost 7 bases, J lost 8 bases, and 15 bases lay in between. CDR1 is MNHNY, CDR2 SVGAGI, per germline (reference sequence). The CDR3 is made up of 13 amino acids. CDR3 amino acids: CASTDALRDEQFF. The CDR3 nucleotides are TGTGCCAGCACCGACGCGCTTAGGGATGAGCAGTTCTTC.

This sequence joins TRBV30 and TRBJ2-5; no definite D call. V was clipped by 0 bases and J by 11 bases, with 10 bases between them. Germline CDR1 is GTSNPN and CDR2 is SVGIG (reference sequence). The CDR3 consists of 11 residues. The CDR3 nucleotides are TGTGCCTGGAGTGTACTCGGTGAGCAGTACTTC. It translates to CAWSVLGEQYF.

J is TRBJ2-5 and V is TRBV9, with a weak D call TRBD2 (5 bases). This CDR3 is 17 amino acids long. V was clipped by 4 bases and J by 6 bases, with 25 bases between them. The V gene's germline CDR1 is SGDLS and CDR2 YYNGEE. CDR3 amino acids: CASSPRASSPSVQTQYF. In nucleotides, the CDR3 is TGTGCCAGCAGCCCGAGGGCCTCTAGCCCTTCCGTCCAGACCCAGTACTTC.

The table lists this clonotype with a few counts. The chain combines TRBV18 with TRBJ2-3, with D perhaps matching TRBD1 or TRBD2 (5 bases each). V lost 2 bases, J lost 3 bases, and 15 bases lay in between. From germline, CDR1 is KGHSH and CDR2 LQKENI. The CDR3 is made up of 16 amino acids. CDR3 nucleotide sequence: TGTGCCAGCTCACCAGATCCGGGACCCGTTACAGATACGCAGTATTTT. As protein: CASSPDPGPVTDTQYF.

This clonotype was seen at least ten times. The chain combines TRBV20-1 with TRBJ1-1; TRBD1 matches at 10 bases. There are 14 residues in the CDR3. Germline lookup yields CDR1 DFQATT and CDR2 SNEGSKA (reference sequence). Losses at the gene ends were 4 bases for V and 3 bases for J; bases not matched to a gene: 5. CDR3 sequence reads: CSAKIGTGDTEAFF. The CDR3 DNA follows: TGCAGTGCTAAGATCGGGACAGGGGACACTGAAGCTTTCTTT.